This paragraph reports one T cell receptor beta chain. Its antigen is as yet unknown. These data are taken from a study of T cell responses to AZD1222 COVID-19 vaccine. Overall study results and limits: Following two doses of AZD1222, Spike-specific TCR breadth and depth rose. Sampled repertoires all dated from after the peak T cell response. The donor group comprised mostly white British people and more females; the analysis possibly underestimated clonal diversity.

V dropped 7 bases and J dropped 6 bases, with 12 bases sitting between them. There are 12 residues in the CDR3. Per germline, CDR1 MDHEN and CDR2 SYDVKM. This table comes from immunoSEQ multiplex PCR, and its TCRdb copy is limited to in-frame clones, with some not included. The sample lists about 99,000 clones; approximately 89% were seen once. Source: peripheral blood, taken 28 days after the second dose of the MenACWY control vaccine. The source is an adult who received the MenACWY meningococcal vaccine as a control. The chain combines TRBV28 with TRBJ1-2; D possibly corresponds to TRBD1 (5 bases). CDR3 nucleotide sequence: TGTGCCAGCATCAAGGGGTTTGATGGCTACACCTTC. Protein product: CASIKGFDGYTF.